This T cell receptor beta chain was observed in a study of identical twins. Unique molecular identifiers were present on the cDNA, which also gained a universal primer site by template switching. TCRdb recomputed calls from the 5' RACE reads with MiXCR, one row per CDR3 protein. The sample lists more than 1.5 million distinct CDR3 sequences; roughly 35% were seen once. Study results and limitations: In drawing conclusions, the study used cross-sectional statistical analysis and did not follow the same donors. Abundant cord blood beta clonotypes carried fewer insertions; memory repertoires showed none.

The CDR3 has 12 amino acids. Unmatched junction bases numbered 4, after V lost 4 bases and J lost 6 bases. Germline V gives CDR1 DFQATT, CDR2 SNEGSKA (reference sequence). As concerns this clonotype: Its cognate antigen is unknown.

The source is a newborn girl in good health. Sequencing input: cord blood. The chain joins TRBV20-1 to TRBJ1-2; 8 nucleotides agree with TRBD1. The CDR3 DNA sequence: TGCAGTGCTAACAGGGGGTATGATGGCTACACCTTC. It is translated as CSANRGYDGYTF.